Presented here are 5 T cell receptor beta chains from one specimen sequenced in a study of blood T cell repertoires in COVID-19. Repertoires were generated with immunoSEQ multiplex PCR, while TCRdb's copy carries only in-frame clones and drops some. The sample lists around 140,000 clones, approximately 88% occurring once. Sequencing was carried out using peripheral blood. These receptors came from a man in his 60s with acute or convalescent COVID-19.

The CDR3 DNA is TGTGCCAGCAGTTCCCACGGTCAGCCCCAGCATTTT. Encoded protein: CASSSHGQPQHF. This chain joins TRBV12-3 or TRBV12-4 and TRBJ1-5; unclear D gene. This CDR3 has 12 amino acids. Deletions cut 4 bases from V and 6 bases from J, with 7 bases between.

In its sample, this clone was seen a few times. The chain uses TRBV5-1 and TRBJ2-7, with D maybe TRBD2 (6 bases). This CDR3 comprises 15 residues. The V gene lost 7 bases and the J gene lost 0 bases, with 17 bases spanning the gap. The germline V gene has CDR1 SGHRS and CDR2 YFSETQ. This CDR3 reads CASSMGGISSYEQYF. The CDR3 DNA sequence: TGCGCCAGCTCGATGGGAGGAATAAGCTCCTACGAGCAGTACTTC.

The chain carries TRBV7-9 and TRBJ2-1; 8 nucleotides match TRBD2. With V trimmed by 2 bases and J by 3 bases, 3 bases remained unmatched. CDR1 is SEHNR, CDR2 FQNEAQ, per germline (reference sequence). The CDR3 totals 15 residues. CDR3 amino acids: CASSLMTSDYNEQFF. In DNA, the CDR3 is TGTGCCAGCAGCTTAATGACTAGCGACTACAATGAGCAGTTCTTC.

CDR3 sequence reads: CASSRIDSIRAKNIQYF. The CDR3 DNA is TGTGCCAGCAGTCGAATAGACAGTATCCGAGCCAAAAACATTCAGTACTTC. The chain joins TRBV6-6 to TRBJ2-4; maybe TRBD1 (5 bases). The CDR3 extends over 17 amino acids. CDR1 and CDR2 from the germline V gene are MNHNY and SVGAGI (reference sequence). V lost 5 bases and J 0 bases, leaving 17 bases between the germline ends.

The chain carries TRBV15 and TRBJ2-3, with TRBD2 matching 8 bases. This CDR3 comprises 15 residues. J was trimmed by 2 bases and V by 1 base; bases with no gene match: 2. From germline, CDR1 is LNHNV and CDR2 YYDKDF (reference sequence). The CDR3, as DNA: TGTGCCACCAGCAGAGCGGGGGGGGCCACAGATACGCAGTATTTT. It encodes CATSRAGGATDTQYF.